This TCR beta chain was sequenced in a study of CD8 T cells in ankylosing spondylitis. Findings and limits, study-wide: In ankylosing spondylitis blood, a motif of eight highly homologous TCR beta variants appeared characteristic. A number of the motif variants had already been described in reactive arthritis synovial fluid and blood.

TCRdb re-called the 5' RACE reads with MiXCR, one entry per CDR3 protein. Among about 340,000 distinct CDR3 sequences, roughly 8% were seen once, and the ten largest hold just over 14%. With respect to this clonotype: Its antigen remains unknown.

Germline values: CDR1 SGHNT, CDR2 YENEEA. Trimming cost V 1 base and J 4 bases, with 9 bases left between them. This CDR3 region has 14 residues. Sequencing used blood, either unsorted or a sorted T cell fraction (not recorded which). The rearrangement uses TRBV11-3 and TRBJ2-3; no firm D call. This sequence originates from a male donor with ankylosing spondylitis. The CDR3 loop reads CASSLGESADTQYF. The CDR3 DNA reads TGTGCCAGCAGCTTAGGAGAAAGCGCAGATACGCAGTATTTT.